The source of this TCR beta chain is a study of identical twins (TCRdb year 2016). Concerning the study at large: To test whether fetal clonotypes persist, this study deep-sequenced TCR alpha and beta repertoires from monozygotic twins, from unrelated adults of various ages, and from cord blood. Replicate twin experiments were performed at different times using different library preparation protocols to rule out contamination. Study-wide conclusions, independent of this receptor: Because the same donors could not be followed over many years, conclusions were based on cross-sectional statistical analysis. A weaker excess of twin sharing was found in beta out-of-frame sequences because the signal-to-noise ratio was lowered by fewer shared sequences. Compared with coincidental sharing between unrelated individuals, out-of-frame TCR alpha sequences shared between twins showed an excess of sequences with low generation probability. Zero-insertion analyses could be partly confounded by invariant T cells such as MAIT and iNKT, although diverse VJ usage argued against such confounding for most clonotypes. Recombination models systematically underestimated out-of-frame TCR alpha sharing in monozygotic twins but agreed with sharing between unrelated individuals. Fewer insertions were carried by abundant cord blood beta clonotypes; a weaker similar trend was observed in young adult naive repertoires, while no such trend was observed in memory repertoires.

This clonotype has a handful of counts. Its antigen is unknown. No base quality values were provided; no much bigger clone lies one nucleotide off. Only healthy Caucasian donors were included. Three pairs of female monozygotic twins, all aged 18 to 29 years, were included in the twin cohort. Peripheral blood mononuclear cells were the source from which RNA for the TCR libraries was isolated. From the germline V gene, CDR1 is MNHNS and CDR2 is SASEGT. The CDR3 spans 16 residues, from the cysteine through the phenylalanine. This entry keeps only the CDR3 DNA: 48 bases, framed from base 1. Trimming takes 6 bases off V and 1 base off J; junction bases not matched to a gene: 9. Preparation of the library involved 5' RACE. Sequencing was carried out with an Illumina HiSeq 2000. A universal primer binding site was added through template switching, and the final cDNA carried a unique molecular identifier so that TCR cDNA molecules could be counted accurately. Specific primers in the conserved constant-segment region were used to synthesize first-strand cDNA for the TCR alpha and beta chains. Each cDNA library was double barcoded, with a SMART-Mk sample barcode plus Illumina barcodes, to control for contamination. TruSeq adapter sequences along with Illumina sample barcodes were introduced in two successive PCR steps. The Illumina HiSeq platform was used with custom primers to sequence TCR alpha and beta cDNA libraries. In the authors' own workflow: MiGEC processed the raw reads to extract unique molecular identifiers, while MiXCR was used to determine the CDR3 positions. For each individual, recombination models were inferred using an EM algorithm with the repgenHMM and IGoR tools. Shared clonotype analysis was performed with the tcR package in R, normalizing sharing by the product of cloneset sizes. To study raw recombination free of thymic and clonal selection effects, out-of-frame nonproductive sequences were analyzed. TCRdb cleaned the public reads at Q25 with fastp, built clones with MiXCR and kept in-frame beta chains. Records with the same CDR3 protein are collapsed into one entry carrying the most frequent genes and DNA. The V and J calls and clone size are TCRdb's, not the authors'. For this sample the table gives roughly 770,000 distinct CDR3 sequences, of which roughly 20% were detected only once. Clones ranked in the top ten supply about an eighth of the sample.

This sample was shared with a second study, whose subject was T cells expressing NK-cell markers. As the second study states: Three sorted T-cell subsets (CD3+CD56+NKG2C+, CD3+CD56+NKG2C- and CD3+CD56-NKG2C+) from 7 to 9 donors had their TCR beta-chain repertoires profiled. Of the eight sequenced donors, seven were found to be HCMV-seropositive and one was found to be HCMV-seronegative. To restrict sorting to alphabetaTCR-expressing T cells, an anti-gammadeltaTCR antibody was added in several experiments. In a handful of donors, the dominant CD3+CD56+NKG2C+ clonotypes were found to rank among the top 10 CD8+ clonotypes and to make up about 1.0-7.5% of CD8+ T cells. Those dominant clonotypes were again the most abundant among CD3+CD56-NKG2C+ cells in a few donors, at about 25-60.1%. Whether the expanded NKG2C-expressing T cell clones were specific for HCMV antigens was left unclear. Randomly selected healthy volunteers, three men and five women, were used as the eight sequenced donors. A commercial ELISA kit detecting HCMV-specific IgG in serum was used to determine HCMV serostatus. Bulk peripheral blood T-cell repertoires were additionally sequenced from unsorted PBMC for six donors. MIGEC handled demultiplexing of the reads and grouping by UMI, while MiTCR was used to assemble and quantify clonotypes. To exclude erroneous sequences, any TCR cDNA sequence not supported by at least two reads was discarded. The tcR package was used for downstream repertoire analysis, and clonotypes were matched across fractions by CDR3 nucleotide sequence plus V segment. Antigen specificity was annotated against VDJdb with VDJmatch, allowing one amino acid substitution in CDR3.

Sample: PBMCs. This receptor was obtained from a woman under 30 in good health. The sequence links TRBV6-1 to TRBJ1-5, with TRBD1 identical over 7 junction bases. CDR3 protein: CASRPLSRGSNQPQHF. The nucleotides read TGTGCCAGCAGACCCCTTTCCAGGGGGAGCAATCAGCCCCAGCATTTT.